This TCR beta chain was captured by sequencing in a study of STAT3 mutations in large granular lymphocyte leukemia. Study details: Roughly half the longitudinally sequenced T-LGLL patients had canonical STAT3 mutations. Whole-study results and caveats: Samples missed the first appearance of the clone. Every T-cell large granular lymphocyte leukemia patient had at least one immunodominant TCR beta clonotype. Variable sampling intervals and differing treatment regimens complicated linking therapy response to TCR clonal burden changes. After therapy, about 30% of the 18 patients switched clonotypes, all new clones STAT3 wild type.

Germline V gene lookup returns CDR1 LNHDA and CDR2 SQIVND (reference sequence). The CDR3 is made up of 12 amino acids, end residues included. Using immunoSEQ multiplex PCR, the repertoire was profiled, and TCRdb retains in-frame clones only, with some absent. This sample contains 2,000 to 3,000 clones. As concerns this clone: As yet, its antigen is unknown. Likely a read error: the CDR3 ends without its conserved phenylalanine or tryptophan. No DNA is shown, since the ends of the CDR3 on it are uncertain; the CDR3 is the one TCRdb lists.

This chain joins TRBV19 and TRBJ1-5. Source material: PBMCs. This clonotype was obtained from a human donor with T large granular lymphocyte leukemia. The donor label of this sample is uncertain. Some clones in this sample may be carry-over from other donors' samples. The CDR3 reads CASSITGSVSQP.